Following are 6 T cell receptor beta chains from one sample sequenced in a study of response to subunit inactivated influenza vaccine. TCRdb used MiXCR to reprocess the RT-PCR reads, holding one entry per CDR3 protein. The data show hundreds of thousands of distinct CDR3 sequences, approximately 15% seen once. This sample comprised CD4+ T cells sorted from PBMCs, obtained 23 to 25 months after vaccination. These receptors came from a man aged 50-75 years who received an inactivated influenza vaccine.

This clonotype was counted only a few times. The CDR3 DNA sequence: TGTGCCAGCAGCCAACGACAGGAGTGGTACTCTGGGGCCAACGTCCTGACTTTC. Translating gives CASSQRQEWYSGANVLTF. The V call is TRBV28, the J call TRBJ2-6, with a weak D call TRBD1 (6 bases). This CDR3 has 18 amino acids. V lost 6 bases and J 0 bases, leaving 18 bases between the germline ends. Per germline, CDR1 MDHEN and CDR2 SYDVKM. Combining the CDR3 with reference TRBV28 and TRBJ2-6 gives the whole variable domain DVKVTQSSRYLVKRTGEKVFLECVQDMDHENMFWYRQDPGLGLRLIYFSYDVKMKEKGDIPEGYSVSREKKERFSLILESASTNQTSMYLCASSQRQEWYSGANVLTFGAGSRLTVL.

This clonotype came up a few times. The CDR3 region is CASTRSEGKDLYEQYF. CDR3 DNA: TGTGCCAGCACCCGTTCGGAGGGGAAAGATCTGTACGAGCAGTACTTC. The chain combines TRBV7-9 with TRBJ2-7; weak D call: TRBD2 (6 bases). This CDR3 spans 16 amino acids. CDR1 and CDR2 (germline): SEHNR, FQNEAQ (reference sequence). Trimming took 7 bases from V and 4 from J, leaving 23 bases between them. The complete variable domain, with remaining parts taken from reference TRBV7-9 and TRBJ2-7, reads DTGVSQNPRHKITKRGQNVTFRCDPISEHNRLYWYRQTLGQGPEFLTYFQNEAQLEKSRLLSDRFSAERPKGSFSTLEIQRTEQGDSAMYLCASTRSEGKDLYEQYFGPGTRLTVT.

Only a few counts were recorded for this clonotype. This chain links TRBV7-2 with TRBJ2-2; TRBD1 matches at 7 bases. Germline assignment: CDR1 SGHTA and CDR2 FQGNSA. The CDR3 covers 14 residues. J gave up 1 base and V 9 bases, and 5 bases lay outside the gene matches. CDR3 sequence reads: CASNRGRNTGELFF. The DNA for the CDR3 is TGTGCCAGTAACAGGGGCAGGAACACCGGGGAGCTGTTTTTT.

The chain has TRBV21-1 and TRBJ1-1. TRBV21-1 is designated a pseudogene. The CDR3 runs 12 residues. CDR3 bases: TGTGCCAGCAGCAAAAAAGGGTCTGAAGCTTTCTTT. This encodes CASSKKGSEAFF.

This clonotype was recorded many times. The V gene is TRBV5-1, the J gene TRBJ2-1; 10 positions agree with TRBD2. Germline values: CDR1 SGHRS, CDR2 YFSETQ. Losses at the gene ends were 0 bases for V and 5 bases for J; bases not matched to a gene: 14. The CDR3 covers 19 residues. CDR3 region: CASSLVGAIILAGHNEQFF. The CDR3, as DNA: TGCGCCAGCAGCTTGGTGGGGGCGATTATACTAGCGGGGCACAATGAGCAGTTCTTC.

Ten or more counts support this clonotype. The J gene is TRBJ2-5, the V gene TRBV29-1; TRBD2 agrees at 7 bases. Germline lookup yields CDR1 SQVTM and CDR2 ANQGSEA. The CDR3 is 14 residues long. The V segment lost 4 bases and the J segment 4 bases; nucleotides outside the gene matches: 9. CDR3 region: CSVAERGVGETQYF. The CDR3 DNA sequence: TGCAGCGTTGCGGAACGGGGGGTCGGAGAGACCCAGTACTTC.